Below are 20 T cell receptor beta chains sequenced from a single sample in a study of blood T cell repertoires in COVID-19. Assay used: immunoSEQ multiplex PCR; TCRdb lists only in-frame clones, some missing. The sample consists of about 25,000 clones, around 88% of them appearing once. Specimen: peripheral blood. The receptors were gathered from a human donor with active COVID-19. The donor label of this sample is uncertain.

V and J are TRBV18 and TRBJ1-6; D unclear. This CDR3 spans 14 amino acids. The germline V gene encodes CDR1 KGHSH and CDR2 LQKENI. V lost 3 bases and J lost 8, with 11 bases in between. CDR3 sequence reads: CASSPATGDSPLHF. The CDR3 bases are TGTGCCAGCTCACCCGCTACGGGTGATTCACCCCTCCACTTT.

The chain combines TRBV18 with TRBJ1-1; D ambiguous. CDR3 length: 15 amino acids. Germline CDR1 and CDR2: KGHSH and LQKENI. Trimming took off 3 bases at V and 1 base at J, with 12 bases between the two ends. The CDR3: CASSPSGWGNTEAFF. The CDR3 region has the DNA TGTGCCAGCTCACCTTCGGGGTGGGGGAACACTGAAGCTTTCTTT.

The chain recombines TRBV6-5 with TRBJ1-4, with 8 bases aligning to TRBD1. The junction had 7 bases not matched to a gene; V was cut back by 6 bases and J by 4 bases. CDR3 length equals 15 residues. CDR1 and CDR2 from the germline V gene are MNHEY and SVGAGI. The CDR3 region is CASSLGQVLNEKLFF. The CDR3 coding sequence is TGTGCCAGCAGCCTGGGACAGGTCCTTAATGAAAAACTGTTTTTT.

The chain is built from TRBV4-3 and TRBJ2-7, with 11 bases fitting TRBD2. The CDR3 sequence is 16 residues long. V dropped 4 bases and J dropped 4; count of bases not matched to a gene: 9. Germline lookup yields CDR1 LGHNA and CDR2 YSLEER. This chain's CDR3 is CASSLTRLAGRYEQYF. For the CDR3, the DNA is TGCGCCAGCAGCCTAACCCGACTAGCGGGACGATACGAGCAGTACTTC.

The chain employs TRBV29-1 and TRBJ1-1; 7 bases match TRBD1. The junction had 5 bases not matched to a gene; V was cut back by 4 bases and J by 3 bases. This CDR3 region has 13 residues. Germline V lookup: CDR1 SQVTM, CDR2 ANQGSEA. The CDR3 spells CSVGDSTDTEAFF. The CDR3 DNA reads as TGCAGCGTTGGGGACAGCACCGACACTGAAGCTTTCTTT.

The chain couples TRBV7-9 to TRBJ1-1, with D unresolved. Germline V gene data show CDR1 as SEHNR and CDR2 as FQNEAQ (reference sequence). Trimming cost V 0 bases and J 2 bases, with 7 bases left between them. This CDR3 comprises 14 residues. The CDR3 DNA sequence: TGTGCCAGCAGCTTAGCGGCCCTCAACACTGAAGCTTTCTTT. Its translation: CASSLAALNTEAFF.

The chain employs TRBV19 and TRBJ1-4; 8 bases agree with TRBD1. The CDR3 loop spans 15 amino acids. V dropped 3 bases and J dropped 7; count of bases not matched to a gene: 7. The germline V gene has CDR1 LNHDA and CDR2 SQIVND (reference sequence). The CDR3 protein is CASSITRQGFEKLFF. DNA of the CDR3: TGTGCCAGTAGTATCACCCGACAGGGGTTTGAAAAACTGTTTTTT.

CDR3 amino acids: CASSPRAVSYNEQFF. For the CDR3, the DNA is TGTGCCAGCAGCCCGAGAGCGGTCTCCTACAATGAGCAGTTCTTC. The chain has TRBV6-6 and TRBJ2-1, with D perhaps TRBD2 (5 bases). This CDR3 region has 15 residues. Trimming removed 6 bases at V and 0 bases at J, with 12 bases between. Germline V gives CDR1 MNHNY, CDR2 SVGAGI (reference sequence).

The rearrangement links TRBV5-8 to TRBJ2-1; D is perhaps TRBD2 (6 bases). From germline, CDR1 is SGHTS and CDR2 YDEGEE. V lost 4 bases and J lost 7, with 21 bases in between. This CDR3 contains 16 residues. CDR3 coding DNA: TGTGCCAGCAGCCCTCCCCTGGCGGGAATTGGGAATGAGCAGTTCTTC. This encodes CASSPPLAGIGNEQFF.

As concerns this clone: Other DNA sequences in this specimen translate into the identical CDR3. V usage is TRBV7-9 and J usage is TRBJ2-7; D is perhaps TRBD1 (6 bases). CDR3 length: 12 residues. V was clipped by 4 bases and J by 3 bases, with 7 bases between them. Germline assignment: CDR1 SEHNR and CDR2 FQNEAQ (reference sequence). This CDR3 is CASSSQGYEQYF. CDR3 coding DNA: TGTGCCAGCAGCTCACAGGGCTACGAGCAGTACTTC.

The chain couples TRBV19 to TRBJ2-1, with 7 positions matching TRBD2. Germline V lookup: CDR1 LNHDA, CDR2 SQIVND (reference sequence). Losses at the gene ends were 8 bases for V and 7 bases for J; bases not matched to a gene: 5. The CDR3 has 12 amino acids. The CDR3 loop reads CASASGGNEQFF. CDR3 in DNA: TGTGCCAGTGCGTCGGGGGGTAATGAGCAGTTCTTC.

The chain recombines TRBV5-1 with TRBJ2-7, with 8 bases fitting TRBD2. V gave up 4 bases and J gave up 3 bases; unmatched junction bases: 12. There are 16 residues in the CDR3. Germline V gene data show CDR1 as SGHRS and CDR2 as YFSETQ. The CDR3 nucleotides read TGCGCCAGCAGCATACTAGCGGAAAACCCAAACTACGAGCAGTACTTC. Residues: CASSILAENPNYEQYF.

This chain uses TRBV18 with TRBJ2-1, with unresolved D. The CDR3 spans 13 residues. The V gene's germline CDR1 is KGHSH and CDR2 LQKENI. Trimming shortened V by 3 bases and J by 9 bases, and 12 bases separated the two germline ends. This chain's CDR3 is CASSPVGGGEQFF. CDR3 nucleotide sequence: TGTGCCAGCTCACCGGTTGGTGGCGGTGAGCAGTTCTTC.

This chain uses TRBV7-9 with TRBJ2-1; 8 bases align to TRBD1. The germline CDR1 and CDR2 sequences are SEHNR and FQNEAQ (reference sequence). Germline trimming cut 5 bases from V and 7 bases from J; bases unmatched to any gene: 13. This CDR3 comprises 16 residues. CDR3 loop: CASSPQQDRAVNEQFF. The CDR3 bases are TGTGCCAGCAGCCCTCAACAGGACAGGGCAGTGAATGAGCAGTTCTTC. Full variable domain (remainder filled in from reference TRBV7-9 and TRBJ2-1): DTGVSQNPRHKITKRGQNVTFRCDPISEHNRLYWYRQTLGQGPEFLTYFQNEAQLEKSRLLSDRFSAERPKGSFSTLEIQRTEQGDSAMYLCASSPQQDRAVNEQFFGPGTRLTVL.

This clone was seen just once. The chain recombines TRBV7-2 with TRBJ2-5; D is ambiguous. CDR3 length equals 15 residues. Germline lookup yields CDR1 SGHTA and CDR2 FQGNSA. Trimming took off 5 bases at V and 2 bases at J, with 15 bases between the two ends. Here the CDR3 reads CASSAQTAQQETQYF. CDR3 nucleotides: TGTGCCAGCAGCGCACAAACAGCACAGCAAGAGACCCAGTACTTC.

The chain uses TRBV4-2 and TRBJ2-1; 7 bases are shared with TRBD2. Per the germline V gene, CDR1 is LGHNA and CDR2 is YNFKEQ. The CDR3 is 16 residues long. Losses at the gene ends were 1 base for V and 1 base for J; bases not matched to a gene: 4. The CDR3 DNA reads TGTGCCAGCAGCCAAGCGGCGGGAGTGTCCTACAATGAGCAGTTCTTC. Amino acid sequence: CASSQAAGVSYNEQFF.

The CDR3, as DNA: TGTGCCAGCAGGACTAGCGGGAAGGGTGAGCAGTTCTTC. This gives the protein CASRTSGKGEQFF. The chain has TRBV3-1 (or the pseudogene TRBV3-2) and TRBJ2-1; TRBD2 matches 11 bases. CDR3 length equals 13 residues. Germline V gives CDR1 LGHDT, CDR2 YNNKEL (reference sequence). V lost 6 bases and J lost 9; bases outside the gene matches: 4.

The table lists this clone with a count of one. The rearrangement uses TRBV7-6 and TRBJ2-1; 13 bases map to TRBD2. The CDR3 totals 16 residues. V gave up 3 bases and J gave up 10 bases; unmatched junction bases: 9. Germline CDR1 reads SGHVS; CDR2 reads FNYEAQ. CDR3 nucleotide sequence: TGTGCCAGCAGCTTCGATTGGACTAGCGGGAGTAGGGAGCAGTTCTTC. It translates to CASSFDWTSGSREQFF.

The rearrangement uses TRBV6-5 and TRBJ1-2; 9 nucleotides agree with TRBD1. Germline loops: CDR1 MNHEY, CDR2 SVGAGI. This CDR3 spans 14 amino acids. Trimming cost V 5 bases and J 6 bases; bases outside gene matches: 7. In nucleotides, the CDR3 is TGTGCCAGCAGTACGCGGCGGACAGGGGATGGCTACACCTTC. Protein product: CASSTRRTGDGYTF.

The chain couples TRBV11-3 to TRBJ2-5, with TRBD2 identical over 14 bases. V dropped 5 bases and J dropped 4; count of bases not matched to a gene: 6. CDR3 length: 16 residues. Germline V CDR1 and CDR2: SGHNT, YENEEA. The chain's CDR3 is CASSTGLAGDRETQYF. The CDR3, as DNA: TGTGCCAGCAGCACGGGACTAGCGGGAGATCGAGAGACCCAGTACTTC.